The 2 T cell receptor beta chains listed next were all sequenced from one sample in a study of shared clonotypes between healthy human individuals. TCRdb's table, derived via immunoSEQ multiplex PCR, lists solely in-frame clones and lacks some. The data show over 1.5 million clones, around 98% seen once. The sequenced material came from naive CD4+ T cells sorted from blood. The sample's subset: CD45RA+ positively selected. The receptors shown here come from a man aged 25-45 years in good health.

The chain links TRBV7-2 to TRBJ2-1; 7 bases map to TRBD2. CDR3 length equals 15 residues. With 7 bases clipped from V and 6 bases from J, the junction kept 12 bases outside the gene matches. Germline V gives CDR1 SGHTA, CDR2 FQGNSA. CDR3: CASNRVGRLANEQFF. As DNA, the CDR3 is TGTGCCAGCAACAGAGTCGGCCGACTAGCCAATGAGCAGTTCTTC.

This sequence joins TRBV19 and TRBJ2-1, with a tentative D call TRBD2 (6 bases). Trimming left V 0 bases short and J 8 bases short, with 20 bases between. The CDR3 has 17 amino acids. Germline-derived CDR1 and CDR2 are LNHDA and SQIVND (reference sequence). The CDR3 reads CASSIDLSGGVRDEQFF. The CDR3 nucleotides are TGTGCCAGTAGTATAGATCTATCAGGAGGGGTAAGGGATGAGCAGTTCTTC. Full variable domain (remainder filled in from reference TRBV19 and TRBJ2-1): DGGITQSPKYLFRKEGQNVTLSCEQNLNHDAMYWYRQDPGQGLRLIYYSQIVNDFQKGDIAEGYSVSREKKESFPLTVTSAQKNPTAFYLCASSIDLSGGVRDEQFFGPGTRLTVL.